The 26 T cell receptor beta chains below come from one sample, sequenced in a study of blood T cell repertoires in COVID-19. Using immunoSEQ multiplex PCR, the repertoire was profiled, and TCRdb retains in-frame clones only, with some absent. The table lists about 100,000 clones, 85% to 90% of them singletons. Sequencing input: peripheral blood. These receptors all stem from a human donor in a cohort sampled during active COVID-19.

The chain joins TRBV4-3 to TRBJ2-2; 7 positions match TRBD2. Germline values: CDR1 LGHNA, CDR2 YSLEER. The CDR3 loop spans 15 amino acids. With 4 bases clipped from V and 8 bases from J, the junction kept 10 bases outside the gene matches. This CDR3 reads CASSPTRTRGGELFF. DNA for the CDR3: TGCGCCAGCAGCCCGACCCGGACTAGGGGAGGGGAGCTGTTTTTT.

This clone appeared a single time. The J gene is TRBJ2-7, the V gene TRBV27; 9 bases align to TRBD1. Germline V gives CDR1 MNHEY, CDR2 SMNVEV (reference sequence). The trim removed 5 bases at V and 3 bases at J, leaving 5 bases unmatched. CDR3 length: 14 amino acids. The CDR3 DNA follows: TGTGCCAGCAGTCCAGGACAGGGGAACTACGAGCAGTACTTC. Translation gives CASSPGQGNYEQYF.

This CDR3 reads CAISESTGQVNYGYTF. For the CDR3, the DNA is TGTGCCATCAGTGAGTCAACCGGACAGGTCAACTATGGCTACACCTTC. The chain carries TRBV10-3 and TRBJ1-2; 7 nucleotides match TRBD1. J was trimmed by 2 bases and V by 0 bases; bases with no gene match: 6. This CDR3 region has 16 residues. Germline assignment: CDR1 ENHRY and CDR2 SYGVKD.

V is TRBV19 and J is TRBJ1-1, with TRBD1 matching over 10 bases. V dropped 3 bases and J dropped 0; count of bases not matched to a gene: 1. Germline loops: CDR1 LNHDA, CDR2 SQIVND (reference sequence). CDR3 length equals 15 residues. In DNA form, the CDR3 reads TGTGCCAGTAGTATCGGACAGGGGGTGAACACTGAAGCTTTCTTT. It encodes CASSIGQGVNTEAFF. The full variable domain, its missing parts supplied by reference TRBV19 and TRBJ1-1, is DGGITQSPKYLFRKEGQNVTLSCEQNLNHDAMYWYRQDPGQGLRLIYYSQIVNDFQKGDIAEGYSVSREKKESFPLTVTSAQKNPTAFYLCASSIGQGVNTEAFFGQGTRLTVV.

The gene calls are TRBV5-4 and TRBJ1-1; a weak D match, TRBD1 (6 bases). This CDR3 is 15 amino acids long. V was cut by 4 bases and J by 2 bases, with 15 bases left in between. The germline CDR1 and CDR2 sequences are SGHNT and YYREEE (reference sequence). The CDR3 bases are TGTGCCAGCAGCCTTCAAGGGGGGGGAAACACTGAAGCTTTCTTT. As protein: CASSLQGGGNTEAFF.

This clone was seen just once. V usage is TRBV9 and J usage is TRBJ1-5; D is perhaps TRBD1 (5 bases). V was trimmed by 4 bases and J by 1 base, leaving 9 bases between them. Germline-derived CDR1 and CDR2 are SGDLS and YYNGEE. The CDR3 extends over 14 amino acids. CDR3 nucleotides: TGTGCCAGCAGCTCGGGGGTAAGCAATCAGCCCCAGCATTTT. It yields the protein CASSSGVSNQPQHF.

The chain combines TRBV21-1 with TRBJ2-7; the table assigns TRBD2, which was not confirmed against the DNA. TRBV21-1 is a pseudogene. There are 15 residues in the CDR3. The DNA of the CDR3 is TGTGCCAGCAGCAGTTTAGCGGGAGTAAACTACGAGCAGTACTTC. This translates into CASSSLAGVNYEQYF.

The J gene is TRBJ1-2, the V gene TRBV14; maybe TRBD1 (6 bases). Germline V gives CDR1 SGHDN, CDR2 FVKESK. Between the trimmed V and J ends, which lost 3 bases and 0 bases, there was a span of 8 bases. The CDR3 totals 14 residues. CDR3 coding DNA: TGTGCCAGCAGCCAGAACAGGGCTAACTATGGCTACACCTTC. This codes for CASSQNRANYGYTF. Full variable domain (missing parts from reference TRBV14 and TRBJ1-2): EAGVTQFPSHSVIEKGQTVTLRCDPISGHDNLYWYRRVMGKEIKFLLHFVKESKQDESGMPNNRFLAERTGGTYSTLKVQPAELEDSGVYFCASSQNRANYGYTFGSGTRLTVV.

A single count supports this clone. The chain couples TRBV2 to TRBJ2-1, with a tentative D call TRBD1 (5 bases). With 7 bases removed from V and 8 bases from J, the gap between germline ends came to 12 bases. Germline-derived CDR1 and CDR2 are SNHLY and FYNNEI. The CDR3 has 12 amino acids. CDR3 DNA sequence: TGTGCCAGCACAGGTAGGGGCCATGAGCAGTTCTTC. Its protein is CASTGRGHEQFF.

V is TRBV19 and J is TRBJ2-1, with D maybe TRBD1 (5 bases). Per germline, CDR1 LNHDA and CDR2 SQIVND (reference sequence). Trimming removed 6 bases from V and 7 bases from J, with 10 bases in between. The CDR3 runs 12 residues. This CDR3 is CASSPDTNEQFF. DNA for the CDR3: TGTGCCAGTAGCCCGGACACAAATGAGCAGTTCTTC.

CDR3 DNA: TGTGCCAGCAGCCAAGAGAGACAGGGGGTCTACGAGCAGTACTTC. Protein: CASSQERQGVYEQYF. V and J are TRBV4-2 and TRBJ2-7, with 9 bases fitting TRBD1. The V gene end was trimmed by 0 bases and the J gene end by 3 bases; junction bases not matched to a gene: 3. Germline assignment: CDR1 LGHNA and CDR2 YNFKEQ. The CDR3 runs to 15 residues.

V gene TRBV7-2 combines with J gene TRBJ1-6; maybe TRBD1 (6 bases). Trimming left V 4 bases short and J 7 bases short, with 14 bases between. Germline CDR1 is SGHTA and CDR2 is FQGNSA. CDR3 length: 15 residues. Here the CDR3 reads CASSSRGTSNSPLHF. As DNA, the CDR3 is TGTGCCAGCAGCTCGAGGGGGACCTCCAATTCACCCCTCCACTTT.

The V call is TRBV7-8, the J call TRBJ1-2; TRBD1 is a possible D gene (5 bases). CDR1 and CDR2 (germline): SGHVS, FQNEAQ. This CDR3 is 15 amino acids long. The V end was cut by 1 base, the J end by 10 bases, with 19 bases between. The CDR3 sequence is CASSLESTVISSYTF. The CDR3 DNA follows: TGTGCCAGCAGCTTAGAGTCGACAGTTATCTCGTCCTACACCTTC.

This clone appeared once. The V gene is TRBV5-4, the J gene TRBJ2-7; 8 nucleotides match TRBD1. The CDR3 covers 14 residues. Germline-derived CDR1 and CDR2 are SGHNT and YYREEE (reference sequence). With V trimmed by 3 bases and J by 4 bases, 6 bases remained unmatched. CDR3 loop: CASSSGQGKYEQYF. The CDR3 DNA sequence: TGTGCCAGCAGCTCCGGACAGGGAAAATACGAGCAGTACTTC. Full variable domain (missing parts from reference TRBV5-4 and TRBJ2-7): ETGVTQSPTHLIKTRGQQVTLRCSSQSGHNTVSWYQQALGQGPQFIFQYYREEENGRGNFPPRFSGLQFPNYSSELNVNALELDDSALYLCASSSGQGKYEQYFGPGTRLTVT.

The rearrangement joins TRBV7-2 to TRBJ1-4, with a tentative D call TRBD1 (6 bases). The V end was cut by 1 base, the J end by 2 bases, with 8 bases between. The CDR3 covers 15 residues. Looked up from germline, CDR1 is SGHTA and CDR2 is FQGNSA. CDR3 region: CASSLGGQTNEKLFF. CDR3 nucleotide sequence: TGTGCCAGCAGCTTAGGAGGACAGACTAATGAAAAACTGTTTTTT.

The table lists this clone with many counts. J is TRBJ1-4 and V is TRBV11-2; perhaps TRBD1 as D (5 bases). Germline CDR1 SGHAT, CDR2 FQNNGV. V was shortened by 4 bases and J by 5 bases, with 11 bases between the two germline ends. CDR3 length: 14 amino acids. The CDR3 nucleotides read TGTGCCAGCAGCTACGGACAATTCAATGAAAAACTGTTTTTT. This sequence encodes CASSYGQFNEKLFF. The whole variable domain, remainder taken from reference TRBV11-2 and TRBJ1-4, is EAGVAQSPRYKIIEKRQSVAFWCNPISGHATLYWYQQILGQGPKLLIQFQNNGVVDDSQLPKDRFSAERLKGVDSTLKIQPAKLEDSAVYLCASSYGQFNEKLFFGSGTQLSVL.

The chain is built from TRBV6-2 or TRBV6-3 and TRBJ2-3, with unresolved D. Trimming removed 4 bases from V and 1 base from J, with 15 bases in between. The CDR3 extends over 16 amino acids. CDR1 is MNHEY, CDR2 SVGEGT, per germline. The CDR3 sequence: CASSSRSRGGTDTQYF. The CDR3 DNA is TGTGCCAGCAGTTCTAGAAGCCGTGGAGGCACAGATACGCAGTATTTT.

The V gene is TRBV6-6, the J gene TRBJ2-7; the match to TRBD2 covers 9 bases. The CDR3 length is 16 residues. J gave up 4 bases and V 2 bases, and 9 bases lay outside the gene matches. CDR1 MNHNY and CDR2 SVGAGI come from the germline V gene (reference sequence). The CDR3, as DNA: TGTGCCAGCAGTTACCCGGAAGCGGGAGGACTTTACGAGCAGTACTTC. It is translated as CASSYPEAGGLYEQYF.

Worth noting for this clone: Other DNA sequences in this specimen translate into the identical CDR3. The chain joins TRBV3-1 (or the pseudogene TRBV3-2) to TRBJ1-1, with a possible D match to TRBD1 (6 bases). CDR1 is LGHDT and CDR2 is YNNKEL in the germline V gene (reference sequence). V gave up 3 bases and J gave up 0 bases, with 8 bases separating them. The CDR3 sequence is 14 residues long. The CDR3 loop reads CASSHGQMNTEAFF. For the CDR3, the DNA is TGTGCCAGCAGCCACGGACAGATGAACACTGAAGCTTTCTTT.

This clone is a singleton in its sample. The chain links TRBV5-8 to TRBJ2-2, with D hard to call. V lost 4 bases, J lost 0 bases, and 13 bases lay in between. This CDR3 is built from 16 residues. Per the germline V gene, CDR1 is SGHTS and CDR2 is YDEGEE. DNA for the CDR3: TGTGCCAGCAGCGCCGAAAAGCGCACGAACACCGGGGAGCTGTTTTTT. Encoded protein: CASSAEKRTNTGELFF.

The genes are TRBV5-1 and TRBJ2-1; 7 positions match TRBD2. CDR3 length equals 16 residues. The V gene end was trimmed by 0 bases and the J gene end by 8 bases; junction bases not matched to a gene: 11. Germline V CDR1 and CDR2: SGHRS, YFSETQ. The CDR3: CASSLAASGFMDEQFF. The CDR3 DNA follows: TGCGCCAGCAGCTTGGCGGCTAGCGGATTCATGGATGAGCAGTTCTTC.

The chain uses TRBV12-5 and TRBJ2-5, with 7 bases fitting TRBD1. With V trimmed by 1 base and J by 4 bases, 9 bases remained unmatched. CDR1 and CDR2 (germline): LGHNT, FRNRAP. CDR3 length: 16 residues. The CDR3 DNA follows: TGTGCTAGTGGTTTGGGCCCGAGGGGGCTGGGAGAGACCCAGTACTTC. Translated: CASGLGPRGLGETQYF.

The CDR3, as DNA: TGTGCCAGCAGCCCCGGACAGGCGGGCACCGGGGAGCTGTTTTTT. Translated, it gives CASSPGQAGTGELFF. The chain couples TRBV7-2 to TRBJ2-2; 7 bases agree with TRBD1. The CDR3 is 15 residues long. Per the germline V gene, CDR1 is SGHTA and CDR2 is FQGNSA. J gave up 4 bases and V 5 bases, and 7 bases lay outside the gene matches.

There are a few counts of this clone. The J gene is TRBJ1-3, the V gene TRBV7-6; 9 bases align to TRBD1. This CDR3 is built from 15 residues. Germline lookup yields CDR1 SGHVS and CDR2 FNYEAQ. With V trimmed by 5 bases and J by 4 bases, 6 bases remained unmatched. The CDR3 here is CASSPSGTGGNTIYF. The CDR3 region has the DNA TGTGCCAGCAGCCCGTCCGGGACAGGGGGAAACACCATATATTTT.

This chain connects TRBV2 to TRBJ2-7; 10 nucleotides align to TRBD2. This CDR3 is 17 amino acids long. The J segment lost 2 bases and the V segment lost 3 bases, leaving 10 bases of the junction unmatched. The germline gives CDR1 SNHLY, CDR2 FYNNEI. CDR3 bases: TGTGCCAGCAGTGAGGAGACGCTAGCGGGAGATGCCTACGAGCAGTACTTC. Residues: CASSEETLAGDAYEQYF.

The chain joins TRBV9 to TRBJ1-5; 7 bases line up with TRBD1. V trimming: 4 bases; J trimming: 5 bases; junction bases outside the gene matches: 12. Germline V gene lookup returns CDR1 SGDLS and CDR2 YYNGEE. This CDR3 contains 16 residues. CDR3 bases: TGTGCCAGCAGCCCCGCAGACAGGGCAGGGGATCAGCCCCAGCATTTT. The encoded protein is CASSPADRAGDQPQHF.